The 3 T cell receptor beta chains given below trace back to one sample, sequenced in a study of T-cell memory formation after mild COVID-19. Via MiXCR, TCRdb re-called the 5' RACE reads, giving one row per CDR3 protein. In the table there are approximately 290,000 distinct CDR3 sequences, approximately 16% of which are singletons. The sample taken for sequencing was PBMCs or a T cell subset sorted from them (not recorded which). The source of these receptors is a man between 18 and 29 years old who had mild COVID-19 (a few samples of this study predate the infection). Cell type and time point are not known.

The chain has TRBV5-1 and TRBJ2-7; TRBD2 matches 7 bases. The CDR3 length is 15 residues. With V trimmed by 3 bases and J by 2 bases, 8 bases remained unmatched. Germline loops: CDR1 SGHRS, CDR2 YFSETQ. The CDR3 reads CASSSTGGNTYEQYF. In nucleotides, the CDR3 is TGCGCCAGCAGCTCCACGGGGGGTAATACCTACGAGCAGTACTTC.

This clonotype has a handful of counts. This chain connects TRBV5-4 to TRBJ1-4; D call uncertain. V gave up 1 base and J gave up 10 bases, with 8 bases separating them. CDR1 is SGHNT and CDR2 is YYREEE in the germline V gene (reference sequence). CDR3 length equals 12 residues. This chain's CDR3 is CASSLPGSKLFF. The CDR3 DNA follows: TGTGCCAGCAGCTTGCCCGGATCAAAACTGTTTTTT.

This rearrangement joins TRBV5-1 to TRBJ2-2; possible D gene TRBD2, 5 bases. Germline values: CDR1 SGHRS, CDR2 YFSETQ. Trimming shortened V by 7 bases and J by 4 bases, and 14 bases separated the two germline ends. There are 14 residues in the CDR3. The CDR3: CASGEGGSTGELFF. DNA of the CDR3: TGCGCCAGCGGAGAAGGAGGAAGCACCGGGGAGCTGTTTTTT.